The source of this T cell receptor beta chain is a study of cytomegalovirus exposure and HLA in healthy donors. In the study overall: When about 400 donors were genotyped, 81% of them were found to fall in the Caucasian-associated ancestry cluster. Overall study findings and caveats: Roughly even sequencing depth across donors was the assumption behind the presence/absence analyses.

Primers for the PCR totalled 60 Vbeta and 13 Jbeta. Assay used: immunoSEQ multiplex PCR; TCRdb lists only in-frame clones, some missing. The table lists approximately 150,000 clones, approximately 80% of them singletons. As for this clone: Its target is not known. Other nucleotide sequences from this sample produce the same CDR3.

This sequence was found in a woman aged 40-49 years in good health and CMV-seropositive. Sequencing was performed on PBMCs.

The CDR3 bases are TGTGCCAGCAGTTTCAGAGAGACCCAGTACTTC. Encoded protein: CASSFRETQYF. This chain joins TRBV27 and TRBJ2-5; no reliable D call. V was clipped by 3 bases and J by 4 bases, with 3 bases between them. CDR3 length: 11 amino acids. In germline, CDR1 is MNHEY, CDR2 SMNVEV (reference sequence).